Below, one T cell receptor beta chain is given with its context. V lost 6 bases, J lost 8 bases, and 5 bases stayed unmatched. Germline values: CDR1 MNHNY, CDR2 SVGAGI (reference sequence). The CDR3 runs 13 residues. These data come from a study of cytomegalovirus exposure and HLA in healthy donors. In the PCR, 60 Vbeta and 13 Jbeta primers were used. The table came from immunoSEQ multiplex PCR; TCRdb's copy has only in-frame clones and leaves some out. Recorded for this sample: about 130,000 clones. The clonotype was recovered from a man younger than 35 in good health and CMV-seronegative. Sequencing was done on a sample of PBMCs. This rearrangement joins TRBV6-6 to TRBJ1-1; 11 bases match TRBD1. The CDR3 DNA sequence: TGTGCCAGCAGGCTATGGGACAGGGGGGAAGCTTTCTTT. Protein: CASRLWDRGEAFF.